This entry lists 14 T cell receptor beta chains sequenced from one sample in a study of CXCR3-negative and CXCR3-positive naive CD8 T cells. Findings and limits, study-wide: Greater hydrophobicity was found in TRB CDR3s of CXCR3-positive naive cells than of CXCR3-negative naive cells.

5' RACE with UMI labels generated the TRB cDNA libraries. TCRdb re-called the 5' RACE reads; one entry per CDR3 protein, DNA not given. The table gives approximately 88,000 distinct CDR3 sequences; the top ten clones make up 0.53% of it. Antigens of these TCRs are unknown. Sequenced input: naive CXCR3+ CD8+ T cells from blood. Subset: CD45RO-CCR7+CD27+CD95- naive CD8+ T cells expressing CXCR3 (TNR3+). The receptors come from a human donor in good health. Some clones in this sample may be carry-over from other donors' samples.

The chain employs TRBV13 and TRBJ2-1. Germline V gene sequence: CDR1 PRHDT, CDR2 FYEKMQ (reference sequence). The CDR3 length is 13 residues. The CDR3 reads CASSLGPSGEQFF.

The rearrangement links TRBV28 to TRBJ2-7; TCRdb reports TRBD2, a call that lacks DNA to check it against. Germline lookup yields CDR1 MDHEN and CDR2 SYDVKM. The CDR3 totals 20 residues. CDR3 region: CASSLYRGRSGGVPDYEQYF.

This chain connects TRBV5-1 to TRBJ2-1; the TCRdb D gene call, TRBD2, has no DNA to confirm it. The germline gives CDR1 SGHRS, CDR2 YFSETQ. The CDR3 loop spans 13 amino acids. The CDR3 spells CASSPAGVDEQFF.

The rearrangement joins TRBV19 to TRBJ2-5; TCRdb's D call, TRBD1, is unchecked because there is no DNA. Germline-derived CDR1 and CDR2 are LNHDA and SQIVND (reference sequence). This CDR3 region has 16 residues. CDR3 residues: CASSMFRDTQVETQYF.

The chain couples TRBV12-3 or TRBV12-4 to TRBJ1-1; without DNA, the TCRdb call of TRBD1 cannot be checked. CDR3 size: 15 residues. The CDR3 sequence: CASRLRTGDNSEAFF.

V and J are TRBV6-5 and TRBJ2-5; TCRdb selects TRBD2, and the lack of DNA leaves this call unchecked. The CDR3 runs 16 residues. Germline V gives CDR1 MNHEY, CDR2 SVGAGI. The CDR3 spells CASRGRRGVGGETQYF.

The chain carries TRBV7-2 and TRBJ2-1; lacking DNA, the TRBD1 call made by TCRdb goes unchecked. Germline-derived CDR1 and CDR2 are SGHTA and FQGNSA. The CDR3 runs 17 residues. CDR3 amino acids: CASSLGPYTDSYNEQFF.

CDR3 loop: CSVEDQGIADTQYF. The genes are TRBV29-1 and TRBJ2-3. The CDR3 length is 14 residues. The germline CDR1 and CDR2 sequences are SQVTM and ANQGSEA.

The V and J genes are TRBV10-1 and TRBJ2-2. The CDR3 is 12 residues long. Germline V CDR1 and CDR2: WNHNN, SYGVQD (reference sequence). The CDR3 sequence is CASGDNTGELFF.

The chain uses TRBV9 and TRBJ2-1. Germline CDR1 and CDR2: SGDLS and YYNGEE. The CDR3 contains 15 residues. CDR3 protein: CASSAWGTTYNEQFF.

J is TRBJ1-2 and V is TRBV29-1; TCRdb reports TRBD1, a call that lacks DNA to check it against. Per the germline V gene, CDR1 is SQVTM and CDR2 is ANQGSEA. CDR3 length equals 11 residues. The CDR3: CSFRDNYGYTF. Supplemented by reference TRBV29-1 and TRBJ1-2, the full variable domain reads SAVISQKPSRDICQRGTSLTIQCQVDSQVTMMFWYRQQPGQSLTLIATANQGSEATYESGFVIDKFPISRPNLTFSTLTVSNMSPEDSSIYLCSFRDNYGYTFGSGTRLTVV.

The chain employs TRBV4-1 and TRBJ2-3. Germline CDR1 reads MGHRA; CDR2 reads YSYEKL. The CDR3 extends over 15 amino acids. This CDR3 reads CASSQVTSSTDTQYF.

V gene TRBV4-1 combines with J gene TRBJ2-1; TCRdb's D gene call, TRBD2, goes unchecked for lack of DNA. The CDR3 spans 18 residues. Germline-derived CDR1 and CDR2 are MGHRA and YSYEKL. The CDR3 here is CASSQDLGEAGVFHEQFF.

The CDR3: CASTGTSENNEQFF. The chain recombines TRBV7-8 with TRBJ2-1; there is no DNA to check the TCRdb D call of TRBD2. The CDR3 has 14 residues. Per the germline V gene, CDR1 is SGHVS and CDR2 is FQNEAQ.